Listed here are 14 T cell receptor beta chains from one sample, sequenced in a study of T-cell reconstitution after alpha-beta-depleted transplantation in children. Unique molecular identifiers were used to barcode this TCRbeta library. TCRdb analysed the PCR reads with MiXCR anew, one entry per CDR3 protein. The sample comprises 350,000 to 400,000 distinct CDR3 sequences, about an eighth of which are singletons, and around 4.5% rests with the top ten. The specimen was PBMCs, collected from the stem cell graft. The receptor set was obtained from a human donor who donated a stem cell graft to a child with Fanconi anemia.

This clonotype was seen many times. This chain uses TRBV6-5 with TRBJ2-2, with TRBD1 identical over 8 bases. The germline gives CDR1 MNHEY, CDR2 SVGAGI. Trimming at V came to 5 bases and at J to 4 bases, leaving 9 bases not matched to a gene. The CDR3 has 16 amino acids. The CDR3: CASSHESRGLTGELFF. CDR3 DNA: TGTGCCAGCAGTCACGAATCCAGGGGGCTCACCGGGGAGCTGTTTTTT.

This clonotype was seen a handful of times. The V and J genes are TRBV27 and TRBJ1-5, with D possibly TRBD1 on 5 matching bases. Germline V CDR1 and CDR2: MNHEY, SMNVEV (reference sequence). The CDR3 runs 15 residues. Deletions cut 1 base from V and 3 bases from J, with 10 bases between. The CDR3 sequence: CASSLLGLDNQPQHF. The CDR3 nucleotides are TGTGCCAGCAGTTTATTGGGACTGGACAATCAGCCCCAGCATTTT.

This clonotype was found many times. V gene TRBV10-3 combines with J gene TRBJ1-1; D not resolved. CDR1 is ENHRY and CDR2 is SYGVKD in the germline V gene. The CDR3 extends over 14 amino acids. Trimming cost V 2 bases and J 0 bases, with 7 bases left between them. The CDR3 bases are TGTGCCATCAGTGAGGGACGGCTGAACACTGAAGCTTTCTTT. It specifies CAISEGRLNTEAFF.

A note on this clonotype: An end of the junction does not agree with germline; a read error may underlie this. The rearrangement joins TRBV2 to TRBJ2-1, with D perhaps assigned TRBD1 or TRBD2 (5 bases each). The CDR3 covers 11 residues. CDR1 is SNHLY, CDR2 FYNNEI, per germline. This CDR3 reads CASSETAVGRF. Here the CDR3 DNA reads TGTGCCAGCAGTGAAACGGCAGTGGGACGGTTC.

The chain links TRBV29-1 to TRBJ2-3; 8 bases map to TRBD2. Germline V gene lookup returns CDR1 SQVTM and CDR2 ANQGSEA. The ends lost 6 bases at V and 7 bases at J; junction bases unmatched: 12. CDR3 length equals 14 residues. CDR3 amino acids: CSVGGGLGPNTQYF. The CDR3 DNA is TGCAGCGTGGGAGGGGGACTAGGACCGAATACGCAGTATTTT.

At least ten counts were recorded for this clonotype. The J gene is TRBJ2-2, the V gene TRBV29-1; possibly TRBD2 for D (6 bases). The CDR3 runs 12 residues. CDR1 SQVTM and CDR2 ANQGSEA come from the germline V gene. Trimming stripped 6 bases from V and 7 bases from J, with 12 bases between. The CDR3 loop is CSVRHGSGELFF. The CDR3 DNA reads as TGCAGCGTCCGACACGGGAGCGGGGAGCTGTTTTTT.

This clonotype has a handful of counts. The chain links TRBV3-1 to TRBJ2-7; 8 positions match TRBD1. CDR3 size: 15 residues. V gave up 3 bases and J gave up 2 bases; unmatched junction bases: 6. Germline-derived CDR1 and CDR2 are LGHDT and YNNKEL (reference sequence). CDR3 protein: CASSHGQGITYEQYF. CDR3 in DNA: TGTGCCAGCAGCCACGGACAGGGAATCACCTACGAGCAGTACTTC.

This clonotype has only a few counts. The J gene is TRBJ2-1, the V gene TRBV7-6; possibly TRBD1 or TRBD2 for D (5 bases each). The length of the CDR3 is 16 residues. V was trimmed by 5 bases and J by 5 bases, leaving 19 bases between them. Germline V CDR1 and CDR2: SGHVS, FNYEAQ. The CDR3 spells CASSRSGPRRNNEQFF. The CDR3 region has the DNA TGTGCCAGCAGCCGCTCGGGACCCAGAAGGAACAATGAGCAGTTCTTC. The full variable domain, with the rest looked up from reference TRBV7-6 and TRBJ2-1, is GAGVSQSPRYKVTKRGQDVALRCDPISGHVSLYWYRQALGQGPEFLTYFNYEAQQDKSGLPNDRFSAERPEGSISTLTIQRTEQRDSAMYRCASSRSGPRRNNEQFFGPGTRLTVL.

The CDR3 spells CASSQGQDRYYEQYF. The CDR3 nucleotides read TGCGCCAGCAGCCAAGGCCAGGACAGATACTACGAGCAGTACTTC. J is TRBJ2-7 and V is TRBV4-3; a possible D gene is TRBD1 (6 bases). Trimming took 1 base from V and 3 from J, leaving 13 bases between them. The CDR3 contains 15 residues. Germline CDR1 and CDR2: LGHNA and YSLEER.

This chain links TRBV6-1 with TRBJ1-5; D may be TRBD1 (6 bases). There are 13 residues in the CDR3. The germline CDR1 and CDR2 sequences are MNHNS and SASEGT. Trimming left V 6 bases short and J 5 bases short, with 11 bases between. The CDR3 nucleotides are TGTGCCAGCAGATGGGGGGGCGATCAGCCCCAGCATTTT. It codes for CASRWGGDQPQHF.

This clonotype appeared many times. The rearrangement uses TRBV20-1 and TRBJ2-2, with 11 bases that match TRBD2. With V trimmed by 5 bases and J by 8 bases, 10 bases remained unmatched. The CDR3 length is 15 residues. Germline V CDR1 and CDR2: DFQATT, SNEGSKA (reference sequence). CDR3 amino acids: CSAVRLAGIGGELFF. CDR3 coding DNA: TGCAGTGCTGTGAGACTAGCGGGGATCGGAGGGGAGCTGTTTTTT.

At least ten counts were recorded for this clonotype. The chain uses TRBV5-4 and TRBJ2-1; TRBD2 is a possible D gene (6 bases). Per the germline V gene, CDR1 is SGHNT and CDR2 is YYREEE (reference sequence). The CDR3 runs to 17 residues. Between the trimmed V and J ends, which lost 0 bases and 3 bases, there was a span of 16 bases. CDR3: CASSLGAARGGYNEQFF. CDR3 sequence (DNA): TGTGCCAGCAGCTTGGGGGCGGCGCGGGGTGGCTACAATGAGCAGTTCTTC.

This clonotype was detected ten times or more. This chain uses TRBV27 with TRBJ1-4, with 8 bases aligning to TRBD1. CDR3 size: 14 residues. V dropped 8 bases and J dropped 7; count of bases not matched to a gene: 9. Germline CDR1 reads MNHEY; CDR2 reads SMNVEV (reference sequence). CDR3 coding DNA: TGTGCCAGCTCCAGAGCAGGACAGGGTGAAAAACTGTTTTTT. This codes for CASSRAGQGEKLFF. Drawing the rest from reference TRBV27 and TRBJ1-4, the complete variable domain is EAQVTQNPRYLITVTGKKLTVTCSQNMNHEYMSWYRQDPGLGLRQIYYSMNVEVTDKGDVPEGYKVSRKEKRNFPLILESPSPNQTSLYFCASSRAGQGEKLFFGSGTQLSVL.

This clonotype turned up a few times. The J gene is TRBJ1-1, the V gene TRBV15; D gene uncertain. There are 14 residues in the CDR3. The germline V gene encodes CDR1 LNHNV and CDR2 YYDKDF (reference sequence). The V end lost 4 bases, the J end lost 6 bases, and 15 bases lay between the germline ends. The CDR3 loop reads CATSISRNFAEAFF. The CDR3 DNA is TGTGCCACCAGCATCTCACGGAATTTCGCTGAAGCTTTCTTT.